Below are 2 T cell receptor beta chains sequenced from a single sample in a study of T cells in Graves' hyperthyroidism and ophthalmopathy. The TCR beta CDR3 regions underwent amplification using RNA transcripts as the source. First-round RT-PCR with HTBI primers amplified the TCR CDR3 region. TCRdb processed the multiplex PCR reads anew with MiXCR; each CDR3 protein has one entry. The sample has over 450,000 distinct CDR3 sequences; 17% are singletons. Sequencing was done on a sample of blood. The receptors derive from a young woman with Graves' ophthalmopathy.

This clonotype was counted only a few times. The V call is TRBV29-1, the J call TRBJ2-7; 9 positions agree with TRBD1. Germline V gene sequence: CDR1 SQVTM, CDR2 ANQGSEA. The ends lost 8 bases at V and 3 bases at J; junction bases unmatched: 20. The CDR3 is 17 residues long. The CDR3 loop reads CSTTWVHDRGGLYEQYF. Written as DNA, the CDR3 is TGCAGCACAACGTGGGTCCACGACAGGGGGGGACTCTACGAGCAGTACTTC.

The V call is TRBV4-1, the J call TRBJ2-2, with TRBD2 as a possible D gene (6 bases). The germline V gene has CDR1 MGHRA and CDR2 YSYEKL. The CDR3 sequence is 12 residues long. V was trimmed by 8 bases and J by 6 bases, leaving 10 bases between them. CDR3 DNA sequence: TGCGCCAGCCGAGGAGGGGCCGGGGAGCTGTTTTTT. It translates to CASRGGAGELFF.